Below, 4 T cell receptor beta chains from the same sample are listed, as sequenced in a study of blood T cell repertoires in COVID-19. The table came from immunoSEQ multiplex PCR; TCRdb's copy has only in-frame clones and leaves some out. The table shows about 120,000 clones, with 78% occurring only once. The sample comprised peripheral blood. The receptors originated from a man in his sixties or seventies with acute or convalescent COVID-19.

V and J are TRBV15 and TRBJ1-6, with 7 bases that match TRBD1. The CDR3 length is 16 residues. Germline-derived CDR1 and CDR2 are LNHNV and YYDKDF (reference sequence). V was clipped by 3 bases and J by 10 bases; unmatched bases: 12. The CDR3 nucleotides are TGTGCCACCAGCAGTCAACCGGGACAGACAAACTCACCCCTCCACTTT. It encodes CATSSQPGQTNSPLHF.

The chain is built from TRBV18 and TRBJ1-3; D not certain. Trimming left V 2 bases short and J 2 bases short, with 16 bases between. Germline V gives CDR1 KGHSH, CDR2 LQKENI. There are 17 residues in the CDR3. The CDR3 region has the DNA TGTGCCAGCTCACCAAGCTTCTCGGTACAGACTGGAAACACCATATATTTT. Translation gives CASSPSFSVQTGNTIYF. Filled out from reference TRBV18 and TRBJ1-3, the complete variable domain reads NAGVMQNPRHLVRRRGQEARLRCSPMKGHSHVYWYRQLPEEGLKFMVYLQKENIIDESGMPKERFSAEFPKEGPSILRIQQVVRGDSAAYFCASSPSFSVQTGNTIYFGEGSWLTVV.

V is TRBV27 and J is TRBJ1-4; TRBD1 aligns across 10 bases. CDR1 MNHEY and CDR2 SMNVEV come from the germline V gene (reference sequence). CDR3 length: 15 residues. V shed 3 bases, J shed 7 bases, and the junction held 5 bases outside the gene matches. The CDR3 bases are TGTGCCAGCAGTTTTTCCGGGACAGGGGTTGAAAAACTGTTTTTT. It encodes CASSFSGTGVEKLFF.

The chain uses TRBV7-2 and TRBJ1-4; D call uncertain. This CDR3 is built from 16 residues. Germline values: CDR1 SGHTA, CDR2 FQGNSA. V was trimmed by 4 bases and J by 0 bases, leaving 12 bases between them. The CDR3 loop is CASSSTLLATNEKLFF. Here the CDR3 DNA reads TGTGCCAGCAGCTCAACCCTACTTGCAACTAATGAAAAACTGTTTTTT.